This entry is about one T cell receptor beta chain. Enrollees, about 18 to 89 years old, lived in approximately 25 US areas. The CDR3 contains 13 residues. Germline V lookup: CDR1 SGHTA, CDR2 FQGNSA. V lost 7 bases, J lost 7 bases, and 16 bases lay in between. The assay was immunoSEQ multiplex PCR, and TCRdb's table has in-frame clones only and misses some. The sample has around 390,000 clones, 80% to 90% seen once. These data originate in a study of blood T cell repertoires in COVID-19. About the study: The origin of the acute and convalescent COVID-19 samples was the United States, Italy and Spain.

The gene calls are TRBV7-2 and TRBJ1-2; D possibly corresponds to TRBD1 (5 bases). The sequence derives from a woman in her fifties or sixties who had recovered from COVID-19. The sequenced sample was PBMCs or T cells enriched from blood (not recorded which). The chain's CDR3 is CASNPYQGLGYTF. The CDR3, as DNA: TGTGCCAGCAACCCCTATCAGGGACTTGGCTACACCTTC.